What follows describes a single T cell receptor (beta chain). This clonotype was counted a few times. Its antigen target is currently unknown. The junction departs from the called germline gene at one end, perhaps through a read error. To prepare the library, PCR was applied. Sequencer: NextSeq 500. Bulk TCR libraries were generated as previously described, with the TCR primers listed in Table S5 used. Total RNA was purified with the Qiagen AllPrep DNA/RNA kit. Before analysis, reads from multiple sequencing runs of the same library were pooled. In the authors' own workflow: Reads were retained only if an exact TCR constant sequence was present, and the retained reads were trimmed to 150 nt and grouped according to their 12-nt molecular barcodes. Reads within each barcode group were sub-clustered using a 15% Levenshtein threshold, and quality-weighted consensus sequences were constructed for each RNA molecule. Non-functional sequences were removed, as were lower-count sequences one edit away from another. Barcode sub-clusters with fewer than 20% of the maximum read count were removed, based on fitting two negative binomial distributions. TCRdb reran the public reads through fastp at Q25 and MiXCR, keeping productive beta chains. Rows merge per CDR3 protein into single entries with the most common DNA and genes. TCRdb's processing, not the study's, gives the V and J calls here. The sample has some 320,000 distinct CDR3 sequences on record, about 22% of them singletons. Together, the top ten hold about 0.73% of the sample.

The CDR1 and CDR2 encoded by the germline V gene are SNHLY and FYNNEI. Inclusive of the bounding cysteine and phenylalanine, the CDR3 is 15 residues long. Only the CDR3 region is kept as DNA, spanning 45 bases read in frame from base 1. The record originates from a study of molecular identifiers for immune sequencing clone quantification (dated by TCRdb to the late 2010s). Regarding the study in general: For a replicate experiment, the RNA from either about 20,000 or 100,000 naive CD8 T cells was divided into five aliquots, and four of those aliquots went on to sequencing. This methods study benchmarked molecular-identifier clustering-based TCR repertoire sequencing (MIDCIRS) and TCR RNA copy counting, using CD8 T cells to do so. Study-wide findings and limitations: About 3 recovered TCR RNA copies per cell were obtained by modeling, versus roughly 9.1 by digital PCR, implying a capture efficiency of around 28%. When barcode sub-clustering was not used, chimeric consensus sequences inflated TCR diversity, with chimeras reaching as high as 47%. The naive libraries included spiked-in Jurkat TCR RNA (roughly nine copies' worth), and this Jurkat TCR RNA is not part of the donor repertoire. Clones above 20 RNA copies held over 97% of molecules in CMV-specific effector cells but under 1% in naive cells. Even against a background of about a million naive CD8 T cells, spiked-in Jurkat TCR RNA amounting to a single cell's worth was reported to be detectable. Highly expanded clone sizes could be underestimated because identical TCR molecules may share a barcode.

Libraries of naive CD8 T cells were generated from roughly 20,000 to 1,000,000 sorted cells, with 10%, 30% or 50% of the purified RNA used. Naive CD8 T cells, defined as CD8+CD4-CCR7+CD45RA+, were FACS-sorted into RLT Plus buffer on a BD FACSAria II. To test detection sensitivity, Jurkat RNA equal to some 11 TCR copies was added to samples of about 20,000-1,000,000 naive CD8 T cells. CD8 T cells were enriched using RosetteSep CD8+ T Cell Enrichment Cocktail and Ficoll-Paque, and the enriched cells then underwent ACK red cell lysis. This TCR came from a human donor in good health. Some libraries in this study had Jurkat cell RNA spiked in. The chain is made from TRBV2 and TRBJ2-7, and 11 junction bases match TRBD1. Sequencing was done on a sample of naive CD8+ T cells from blood, with Jurkat cell RNA spiked in. What the cell subset or site label conveys for this sample: FACS-sorted CD8+CD4-CCR7+CD45RA+ naive T cells. The bases are TGTGCCAGCATTGAAGCCGGGACAGGGGGCTACGAGCAGTACTTC. Translated, it gives CASIEAGTGGYEQYF.